Described below is a single T cell receptor (beta chain) sequence and its context. Its antigen has not been determined. No per-base quality is available; no much larger clone lies one base away. The data originate from a study of blood T cell repertoires in COVID-19 (dated by TCRdb to the early 2020s). As for the study more broadly: Samples from collaborators originated in the United States, Italy and Spain and spanned both the acute and convalescent phases of COVID-19. The prospective study material was composed of cDNA or gDNA derived from T cells, B-cell-depleted T cells, or PBMCs. The dataset comprised deeply sampled blood TCRbeta repertoires from subjects exposed to, actively infected with, or recovered from COVID-19. A freely available public database, intended as a resource for researchers studying the immune response to SARS-CoV-2, is where the repertoires were released. The samples were drawn from the first 160 participants of the ongoing ImmuneRACE study and from some 1,300 subjects provided by 6 global collaborators. Sample metadata almost always included a de-identified subject ID, COVID-19 status, age in years and sex. Where HLA class I and class II types were available, the types were taken from metadata supplied by the sample provider, not from assay-based typing. Findings and caveats that apply to the study as a whole: The amount of clinical and demographic metadata varied by source and participant and was provided uncurated.

Enrolling through a virtual design, the prospective study's participants ranged in age from roughly 18 to 90 years and lived across around 25 United States geographic areas. In the prospective study, participants were assigned to cohorts based on the clinical history participants reported in a screening survey and a study questionnaire. A participant counted as exposed if, within 2 weeks of entering the study, that participant had been in contact with someone who had a PCR-confirmed or clinician-diagnosed COVID-19 case. Each participant in the prospective study had whole blood, serum and a nasopharyngeal or oropharyngeal swab collected by mobile phlebotomists. Additional blood draws and questionnaires over a 2-month period could optionally be provided by prospective study participants. Blood samples from the prospective study were shipped frozen or at room temperature prior to DNA extraction. TCRbeta CDR3 regions were amplified from genomic DNA by means of the immunoSEQ Assay, a bias-controlled multiplex PCR. The authors' analysis ran thus. The number of nucleated cells in each sample was estimated from the amplification of reference gene primers within the assay. To quantify the absolute abundance of each unique TCRbeta CDR3 rearrangement, sequence reads were collapsed and filtered. For each sample, productive Simpson clonality was calculated as the square root of Simpson's diversity index over productive rearrangements. TCRdb retrieved this table from immuneACCESS and kept in-frame rearrangements only. Not all clones are present; in checked studies, unresolved V genes account for under half, and no reason is known for the remainder. V, J and clone size derive from that table, while D and trimming were established from the DNA sequence. A total of around 190,000 clones appear in this sample, less than 90% of them only once. Together, the top ten hold roughly 3.2% of the sample.

Taken from the germline V gene, the CDR1 and CDR2 loops are SGDLS and YYNGEE. Relative to germline, V is 4 bases shorter and J is 0 bases shorter, with 13 bases between their ends. The CDR3 contains 15 residues, cysteine and phenylalanine counted. Solely the CDR3 DNA is kept, with 45 bases framed from the first base. This sequence was found in a woman aged 25 to 45 who had been exposed to COVID-19. The sequenced material came from PBMCs or T cells enriched from blood (not recorded which). The chain couples TRBV9 to TRBJ1-1; the D gene is perhaps TRBD1, on 5 matching bases. In nucleotides, the sequence is TGTGCCAGCAGCCCTCAGACAGCCATGAACACTGAAGCTTTCTTT. The translation is CASSPQTAMNTEAFF.